A selection of T cell receptor beta chains follows, all from one sample in a study of blood T cell repertoires in COVID-19. This table comes from immunoSEQ multiplex PCR, and its TCRdb copy is limited to in-frame clones, with some not included. The table records 35,000 to 55,000 clones, 80% to 90% of them present only once. Sequencing used peripheral blood. Every receptor here comes from a human donor in a cohort sampled during active COVID-19. The CDR3 runs from the conserved cysteine through the conserved F or W. Each record gives: clone size, V gene, J gene, D gene, CDR3 DNA, CDR3 protein. D genes are given only for firm matches. Rows give clone size only sometimes, using once, few, many, or a class for an expanded clone.

size: .
V: TRBV28
J: TRBJ1-5
D: .
DNA: TGTGCCAGCAGTCCCACCGGGTTTAGCAATCAGCCCCAGCATTTT
CDR3: CASSPTGFSNQPQHF

size: .
V: TRBV7-2
J: TRBJ1-2
D: .
DNA: TGTGCCAGCAGGGAGACGGGGAACTATGGCTACACCTTC
CDR3: CASRETGNYGYTF

size: .
V: TRBV28
J: TRBJ1-2
D: .
DNA: TGTGCCAGCTACGGCGGGGCGCGTGTCTATGGCTACACCTTC
CDR3: CASYGGARVYGYTF

size: once
V: TRBV4-3
J: TRBJ2-7
D: .
DNA: TGCGCCAGCAGCCAAGACAGGGGCCACGAGCAGTACTTC
CDR3: CASSQDRGHEQYF

size: .
V: TRBV5-8
J: TRBJ1-1
D: TRBD1
DNA: TGTGCCAGCAGCTTGGGACAGGGGGCGATTGGGGGAGCTTTCTTT
CDR3: CASSLGQGAIGGAFF

size: once
V: TRBV19
J: TRBJ1-3
D: .
DNA: TGTGCCAGTAGAGATTCCGGGATCTCTGGAAACACCATATATTTT
CDR3: CASRDSGISGNTIYF

size: .
V: TRBV5-5
J: TRBJ2-1
D: .
DNA: TGTGCCAGCAGCTTGGGCCGTAGCTCCTACAATGAGCAGTTCTTC
CDR3: CASSLGRSSYNEQFF

size: .
V: TRBV25-1
J: TRBJ2-1
D: .
DNA: TGTGCCAGATCTCCAGACAGATACAATGAGCAGTTCTTC
CDR3: CARSPDRYNEQFF

size: .
V: TRBV6-4
J: TRBJ1-6
D: .
DNA: TGTGCCAGCAGCGGGGGTTATAATTCACCCCTCCACTTT
CDR3: CASSGGYNSPLHF

size: .
V: TRBV9
J: TRBJ2-5
D: TRBD2
DNA: TGTGCCAGCAGCGTAGGCGGGAGCAATAGAGAGACCCAGTACTTC
CDR3: CASSVGGSNRETQYF

size: .
V: TRBV5-6
J: TRBJ1-1
D: .
DNA: TGTGCCAGCAGCCCCCCTTGGAGCACTGAAGCTTTCTTT
CDR3: CASSPPWSTEAFF

size: .
V: TRBV12-3/TRBV12-4
J: TRBJ2-2
D: .
DNA: TGTGCCAGCAGTTTAGATATTTTCGGGGAGCTGTTTTTT
CDR3: CASSLDIFGELFF

size: .
V: TRBV5-1
J: TRBJ1-2
D: TRBD1
DNA: TGCGCCAGCAGCACCTCCGGTGGGACAGGGGCTAACTATGGCTACACCTTC
CDR3: CASSTSGGTGANYGYTF

size: .
V: TRBV18
J: TRBJ2-3
D: .
DNA: TGTGCCAGCTCACCGCCCGGGACAGATACGCAGTATTTT
CDR3: CASSPPGTDTQYF

size: few
V: TRBV14
J: TRBJ2-7
D: TRBD2
DNA: TGTGCCAGCAGCCCCTCTTGGGGCGGGAGCGAGCAGTACTTC
CDR3: CASSPSWGGSEQYF

size: .
V: TRBV5-1
J: TRBJ2-2
D: .
DNA: TGCGCCAGCAGCCTAAACACAGGTGCAGGGACCGGGGAGCTGTTTTTT
CDR3: CASSLNTGAGTGELFF

size: .
V: TRBV7-9
J: TRBJ1-2
D: TRBD1
DNA: TGTGCCAGCAGCTCCCTTACAGGGGACTATGGCTACACCTTC
CDR3: CASSSLTGDYGYTF

size: .
V: TRBV2
J: TRBJ1-2
D: TRBD1
DNA: TGTGCCAGCAGTGCCGGGACAGGGGCCCTTCTTAACTATGGCTACACCTTC
CDR3: CASSAGTGALLNYGYTF

size: .
V: TRBV28
J: TRBJ2-1
D: TRBD2
DNA: TGTGCCAGCAGTTTAGCTAGCGGGCCTTACAATGAGCAGTTCTTC
CDR3: CASSLASGPYNEQFF

size: .
V: TRBV19
J: TRBJ1-3
D: .
DNA: TGTGCCAGTAGTAGACATCCGAGCTCTGGAAACACCATATATTTT
CDR3: CASSRHPSSGNTIYF

size: once
V: TRBV28
J: TRBJ2-1
D: TRBD2
DNA: TGTGCCAGCAGTTTAGCGGGAGGGTCTTTGGGTGAGCAGTTCTTC
CDR3: CASSLAGGSLGEQFF

size: .
V: TRBV7-9
J: TRBJ2-7
D: TRBD2
DNA: TGTGCCAGCAGCTTAACTAGCGGGAGGCTGGTGCCCTACGAGCAGTACTTC
CDR3: CASSLTSGRLVPYEQYF

size: .
V: TRBV5-6
J: TRBJ1-2
D: .
DNA: TGTGCCAGCAGCCCAGGGACAAGAAACTATGGCTACACCTTC
CDR3: CASSPGTRNYGYTF

size: once
V: TRBV15
J: TRBJ1-2
D: TRBD1
DNA: TGTGCCACCAGCAGAAGGACAGGGCTCCTAGGCTCGGATCGAGGCTACACCTTC
CDR3: CATSRRTGLLGSDRGYTF

size: .
V: TRBV10-3
J: TRBJ2-5
D: .
DNA: TGTGCCATCAGTGAGTCCTACGTGGAGACCCAGTACTTC
CDR3: CAISESYVETQYF

size: .
V: TRBV7-9
J: TRBJ2-7
D: TRBD1
DNA: TGTGCCAGCAGTTCCGGACAGGGGGCTCGTGAGCAGTACTTC
CDR3: CASSSGQGAREQYF

size: .
V: TRBV9
J: TRBJ2-1
D: .
DNA: TGTGCCAGCAGCCCTTCATTGGGGAGGATGTACAATGAGCAGTTCTTC
CDR3: CASSPSLGRMYNEQFF

size: .
V: TRBV30
J: TRBJ1-2
D: TRBD1
DNA: TGTGCCGCGGACAGGGAAGTTAAGGGCTACACCTTC
CDR3: CAADREVKGYTF

size: .
V: TRBV3-1/TRBV3-2
J: TRBJ2-7
D: TRBD2
DNA: TGTGCCAGCAGCCAGACTAGCGGGAGCTTCTACGAGCAGTACTTC
CDR3: CASSQTSGSFYEQYF

size: few
V: TRBV2
J: TRBJ2-3
D: TRBD2
DNA: TGTGCCAGCAGTGAGGGACTAGAAGGAGATACGCAGTATTTT
CDR3: CASSEGLEGDTQYF

size: .
V: TRBV27
J: TRBJ1-5
D: TRBD1
DNA: TGTGCCAGCAGTTTAGGGGCCAGGGGGAATCAGCCCCAGCATTTT
CDR3: CASSLGARGNQPQHF

size: .
V: TRBV7-3
J: TRBJ2-1
D: TRBD1
DNA: TGTGCCAGCAGCTTAGACAGGGGGTCCTACAATGAGCAGTTCTTC
CDR3: CASSLDRGSYNEQFF

size: once
V: TRBV11-2
J: TRBJ2-7
D: .
DNA: TGTGCCAGCAGCTTAGTGCGTGGTAGTACCTACGAGCAGTACTTC
CDR3: CASSLVRGSTYEQYF

size: .
V: TRBV5-4
J: TRBJ2-1
D: TRBD2
DNA: TGTGCCAGCAGCTTGCTCCTAGCGGGATTCCATGAGCAGTTCTTC
CDR3: CASSLLLAGFHEQFF

size: .
V: TRBV28
J: TRBJ1-5
D: .
DNA: TGTGCCAGCACCTCTAACGGGGGAGTCAACTACAATCAGCCCCAGCATTTT
CDR3: CASTSNGGVNYNQPQHF

size: once
V: TRBV21-1
J: TRBJ2-1
D: .
DNA: TGTGCCAGCAGCAAATTGTGGACAGGGGGGCCCCAGTCGCAGTTCTTC
CDR3: CASSKLWTGGPQSQFF

size: .
V: TRBV6-4
J: TRBJ2-1
D: TRBD2
DNA: TGTGCCAGCAGTACTAGCGAGTCCAATGAGCAGTTCTTC
CDR3: CASSTSESNEQFF

size: .
V: TRBV6-2/TRBV6-3
J: TRBJ2-1
D: TRBD2
DNA: TGTGCCAGCAGTATAAGAGGGAGGGCTGGGAATGAGCAGTTCTTC
CDR3: CASSIRGRAGNEQFF

size: .
V: TRBV28
J: TRBJ2-7
D: .
DNA: TGTGCCAGCAGTTCCCCATCCCGGGACACCTTAAGGAGCTCCTACGAGCAGTACTTC
CDR3: CASSSPSRDTLRSSYEQYF

size: .
V: TRBV4-3
J: TRBJ2-7
D: TRBD2
DNA: TGCGCCAGCAGCCAAGAAGCCGGACTAGCGGACGAGCAGTACTTC
CDR3: CASSQEAGLADEQYF

size: .
V: TRBV7-9
J: TRBJ2-1
D: TRBD2
DNA: TGTGCCAGCAGCACCGGGACTAGCGGACCGGTTTATGAGCAGTTCTTC
CDR3: CASSTGTSGPVYEQFF

size: once
V: TRBV28
J: TRBJ2-7
D: TRBD2
DNA: TGTGCCAGCAGTTTACCGACTAGCGGGGACGTGAAGGAGCAGTACTTC
CDR3: CASSLPTSGDVKEQYF

size: .
V: TRBV30
J: TRBJ1-1
D: .
DNA: TGTGCCTGGAGTGTACGGGGGAACACTGAAGCTTTCTTT
CDR3: CAWSVRGNTEAFF